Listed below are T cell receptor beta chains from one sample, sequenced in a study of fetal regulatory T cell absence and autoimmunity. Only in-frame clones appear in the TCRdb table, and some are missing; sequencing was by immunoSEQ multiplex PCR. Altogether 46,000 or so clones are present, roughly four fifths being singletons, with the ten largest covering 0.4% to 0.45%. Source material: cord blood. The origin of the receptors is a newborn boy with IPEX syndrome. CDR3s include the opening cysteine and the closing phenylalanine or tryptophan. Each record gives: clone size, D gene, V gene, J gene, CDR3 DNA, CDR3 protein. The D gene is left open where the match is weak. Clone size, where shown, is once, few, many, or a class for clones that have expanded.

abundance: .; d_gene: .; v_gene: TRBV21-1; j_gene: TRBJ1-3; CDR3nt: TGTGCCAGCAGCAAGGGACAGGGTATCTCTGGAAACACCATATATTTT; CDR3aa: CASSKGQGISGNTIYF
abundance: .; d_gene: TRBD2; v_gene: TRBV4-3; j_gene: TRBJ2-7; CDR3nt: TGCGCCAGCAGCCTCTGGACTAGCGGGGCCTACGAGCAGTACTTC; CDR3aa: CASSLWTSGAYEQYF
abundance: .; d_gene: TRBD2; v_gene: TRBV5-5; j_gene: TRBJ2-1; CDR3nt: TGTGCCAGCAGCCTAGCGGGGGGGCTGGATGAGCAGTTCTTC; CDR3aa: CASSLAGGLDEQFF
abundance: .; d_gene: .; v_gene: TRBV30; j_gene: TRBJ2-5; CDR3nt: TGTGCCTGGAGTTTTGGACAGCTGTACCAAGAGACCCAGTACTTC; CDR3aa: CAWSFGQLYQETQYF
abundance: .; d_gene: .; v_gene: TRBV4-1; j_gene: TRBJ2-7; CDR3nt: TGCGCCAGCAGCCAAGATAGATCAGGGCTGTCCTACGAGCAGTACTTC; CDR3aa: CASSQDRSGLSYEQYF
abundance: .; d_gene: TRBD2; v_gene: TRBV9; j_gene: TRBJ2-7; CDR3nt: TGTGCCAGCAGCCGGACTAGCGGCGAGCAGTACTTC; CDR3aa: CASSRTSGEQYF
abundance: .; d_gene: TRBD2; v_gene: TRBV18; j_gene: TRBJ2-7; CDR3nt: TGTGCCAGCTCACCGGGACTAGATGGCGACGAGCAGTACTTC; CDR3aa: CASSPGLDGDEQYF
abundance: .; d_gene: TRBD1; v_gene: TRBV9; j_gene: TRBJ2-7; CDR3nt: TGTGCCAGCAGCGTTACAGGGGGCCACGAGCAGTACTTC; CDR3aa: CASSVTGGHEQYF
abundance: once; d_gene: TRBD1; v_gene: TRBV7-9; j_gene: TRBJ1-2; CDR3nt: TGTGCCAGCAGCCTGGTGACAGGGCGAAAAGACTATGGCTACACCTTC; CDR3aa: CASSLVTGRKDYGYTF
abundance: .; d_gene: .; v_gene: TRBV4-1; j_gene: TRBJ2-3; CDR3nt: TGCGCCAGCAGCCAAGATCAAGGGGACACGGGGGCCACAGATACGCAGTATTTT; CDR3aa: CASSQDQGDTGATDTQYF
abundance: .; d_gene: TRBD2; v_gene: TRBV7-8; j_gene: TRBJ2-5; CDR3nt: TGTGCCAGCAGCTTAACTCTTTTAGCGGGGGGGCCTGAGACCCAGTACTTC; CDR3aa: CASSLTLLAGGPETQYF
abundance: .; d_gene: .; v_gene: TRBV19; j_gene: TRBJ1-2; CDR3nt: TGTGCCAGTAGTGTCACAGGGTCGGATGGCTACACCTTC; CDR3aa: CASSVTGSDGYTF
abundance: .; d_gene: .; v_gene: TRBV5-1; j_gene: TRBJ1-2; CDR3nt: TGCGCCAGCAGCTTGGTCTTCCGGGCCGTAAGGGACTACACCTTC; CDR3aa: CASSLVFRAVRDYTF
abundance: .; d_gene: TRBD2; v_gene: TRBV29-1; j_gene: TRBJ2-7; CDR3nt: TGCAAATCTAGCGGGGGGGCCGTAACCGAGCAGTACTTC; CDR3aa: CKSSGGAVTEQYF
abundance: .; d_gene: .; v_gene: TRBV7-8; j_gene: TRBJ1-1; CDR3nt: TGTGCCAGCAGCTTGGCCAGCCTGAACACTGAAGCTTTCTTT; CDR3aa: CASSLASLNTEAFF
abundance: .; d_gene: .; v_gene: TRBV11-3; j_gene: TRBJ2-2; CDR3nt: TGTGCCAGCAGCTTAGGTGGGAACACCGGGGAGCTGTTTTTT; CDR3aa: CASSLGGNTGELFF
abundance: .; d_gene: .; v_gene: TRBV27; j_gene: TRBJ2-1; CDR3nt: TGTGCCAGCAGTTTATCGATCGGTGAGCAGTTCTTC; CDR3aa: CASSLSIGEQFF
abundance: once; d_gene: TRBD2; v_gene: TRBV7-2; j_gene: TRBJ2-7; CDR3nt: TGTGCCAGCAGCTTAGCGCCACTAGCGCCCCCCGCCGAGCAGTACTTC; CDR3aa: CASSLAPLAPPAEQYF
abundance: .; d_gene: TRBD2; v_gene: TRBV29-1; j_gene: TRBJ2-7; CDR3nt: TGCAGCGTGGGGGGAGCGGGATACGAGCAGTACTTC; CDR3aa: CSVGGAGYEQYF
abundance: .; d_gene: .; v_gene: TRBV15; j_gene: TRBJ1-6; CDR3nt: TGTGCCACCAGCAGAGATAGGGCACCTTATAATTCACCCCTCCACTTT; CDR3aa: CATSRDRAPYNSPLHF
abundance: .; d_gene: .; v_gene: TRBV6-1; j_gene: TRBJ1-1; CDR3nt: TGTGCCAGCAGTGAAGACAGGTGGGATCGCAACGAAGCTTTCTTT; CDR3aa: CASSEDRWDRNEAFF
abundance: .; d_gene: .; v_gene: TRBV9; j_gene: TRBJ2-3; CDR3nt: TGTGCCAGCAGCGTAGGGGGCACAGATACGCAGTATTTT; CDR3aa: CASSVGGTDTQYF
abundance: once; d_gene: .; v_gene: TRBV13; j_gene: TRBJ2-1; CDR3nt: TGTGCCAGCAGCACGCTCGGGGACCGTTACAATGAGCAGTTCTTC; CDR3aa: CASSTLGDRYNEQFF
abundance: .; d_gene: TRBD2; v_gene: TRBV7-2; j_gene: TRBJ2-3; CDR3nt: TGTGCCAGCAGCAAGGGACTAGCATCCACAGATACGCAGTATTTT; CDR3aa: CASSKGLASTDTQYF
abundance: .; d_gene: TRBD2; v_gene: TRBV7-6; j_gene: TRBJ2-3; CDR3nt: TGTGCCAGCAGCTTAGGGGGGGGGACTCTTACAGATACGCAGTATTTT; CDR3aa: CASSLGGGTLTDTQYF
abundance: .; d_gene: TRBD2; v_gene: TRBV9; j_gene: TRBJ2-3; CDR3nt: TGTGCCAGCAGCGAACTAAGCGGGAGGGGAGCAGATACGCAGTATTTT; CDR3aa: CASSELSGRGADTQYF
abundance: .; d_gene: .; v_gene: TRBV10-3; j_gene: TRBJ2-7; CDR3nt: TGTGCCATCAGTGACACCTACGAGCAGTACTTC; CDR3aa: CAISDTYEQYF
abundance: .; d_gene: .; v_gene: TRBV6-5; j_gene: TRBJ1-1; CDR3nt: TGTGCCAGCAGAGTAGAATCTGAAGCTTTCTTT; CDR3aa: CASRVESEAFF
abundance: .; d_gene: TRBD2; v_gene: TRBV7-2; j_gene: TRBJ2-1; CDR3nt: TGTGCCAGCAGAGAGGGCGGGGGGAGGAGGAATGAGCAGTTCTTC; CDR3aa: CASREGGGRRNEQFF
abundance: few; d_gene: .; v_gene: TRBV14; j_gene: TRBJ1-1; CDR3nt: TGTGCCAGCAGGCCTTATGAATCTTGGGGAACCGTCACTGAAGCTTTCTTT; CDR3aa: CASRPYESWGTVTEAFF
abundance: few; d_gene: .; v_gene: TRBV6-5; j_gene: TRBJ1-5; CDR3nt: TGTGCCAGCAGGACGGGAGGTCGCAATCAGCCCCAGCATTTT; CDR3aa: CASRTGGRNQPQHF
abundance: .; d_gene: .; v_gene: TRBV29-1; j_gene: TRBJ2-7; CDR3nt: TGCAGCGTTGAATCCTTGTCCTCCTACGAGCAGTACTTC; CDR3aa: CSVESLSSYEQYF
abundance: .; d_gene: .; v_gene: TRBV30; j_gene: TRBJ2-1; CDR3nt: TGTGCCTGGAGTGTAATGTCAGGGCCCAATGAGCAGTTCTTC; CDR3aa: CAWSVMSGPNEQFF
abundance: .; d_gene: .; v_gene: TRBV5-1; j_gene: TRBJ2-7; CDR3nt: TGCGCCAGCAGCTTGGCAGGCCCTCCCTACGAGCAGTACTTC; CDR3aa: CASSLAGPPYEQYF
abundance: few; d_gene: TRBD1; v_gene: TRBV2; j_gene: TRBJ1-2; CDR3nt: TGTGCCAGCAGTCCCGGGACAGGGAATGGTAACTATGGCTACACCTTC; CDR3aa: CASSPGTGNGNYGYTF
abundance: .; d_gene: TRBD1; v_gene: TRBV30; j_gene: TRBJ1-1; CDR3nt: TGTGCCTGGGACAGGGCAGTGAACACTGAAGCTTTCTTT; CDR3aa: CAWDRAVNTEAFF
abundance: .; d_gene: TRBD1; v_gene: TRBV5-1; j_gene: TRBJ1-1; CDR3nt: TGCGCCAGCAGCTTGTTACAGGGGGCGGACACTGAAGCTTTCTTT; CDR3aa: CASSLLQGADTEAFF
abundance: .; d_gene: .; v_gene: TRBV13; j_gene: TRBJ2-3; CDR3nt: TGTGCCAGCAGCTTAGATAGGGATTCGGCAGATACGCAGTATTTT; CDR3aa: CASSLDRDSADTQYF
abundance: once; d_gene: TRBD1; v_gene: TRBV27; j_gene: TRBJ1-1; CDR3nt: TGTGCCAGCAGTTTAGGGGGACAGGGGGACACTGAAGCTTTCTTT; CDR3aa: CASSLGGQGDTEAFF
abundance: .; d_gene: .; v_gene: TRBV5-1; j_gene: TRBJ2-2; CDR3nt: TGCGCCAGCAGCTTCAACGGGAGAGGGTCCGGGGAGCTGTTTTTT; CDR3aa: CASSFNGRGSGELFF
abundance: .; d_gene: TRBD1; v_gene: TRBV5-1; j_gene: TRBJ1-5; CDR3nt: TGCGCCAGCAGCCTGGGACAGCCCAATCAGCCCCAGCATTTT; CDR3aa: CASSLGQPNQPQHF
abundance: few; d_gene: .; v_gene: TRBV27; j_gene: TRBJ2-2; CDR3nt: TGTGCCACCGCTTTTTCAGCCACCGGGGAGCTGTTTTTT; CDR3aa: CATAFSATGELFF
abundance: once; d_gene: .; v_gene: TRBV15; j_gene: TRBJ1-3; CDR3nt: TGTGCCACCAGCAGGGGTACACTCTCTGGAAACACCATATATTTT; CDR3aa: CATSRGTLSGNTIYF
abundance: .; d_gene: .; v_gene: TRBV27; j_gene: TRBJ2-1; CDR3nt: TGTGCCAGCAGTTTCGGACCCAACAATGAGCAGTTCTTC; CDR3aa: CASSFGPNNEQFF
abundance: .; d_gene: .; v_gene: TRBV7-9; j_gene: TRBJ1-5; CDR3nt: TGTGCCAGCAGCTTAGAGGGGGAAGGCAATCAGCCCCAGCATTTT; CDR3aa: CASSLEGEGNQPQHF
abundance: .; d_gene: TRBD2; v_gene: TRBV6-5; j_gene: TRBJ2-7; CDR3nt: TGTGCCAGCAGTTACGGCCCAGCGGGGGGGCCGCGGCAGTACTTC; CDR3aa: CASSYGPAGGPRQYF
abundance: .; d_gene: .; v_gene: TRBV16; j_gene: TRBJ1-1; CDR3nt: TGTGCCAGCAGCCAATCGGGAGGGAACACTGAAGCTTTCTTT; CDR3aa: CASSQSGGNTEAFF
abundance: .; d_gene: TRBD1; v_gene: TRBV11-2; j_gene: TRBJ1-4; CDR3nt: TGTGCCAGCAGCTTGGACAGGGTGAATGAAAAACTGTTTTTT; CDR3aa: CASSLDRVNEKLFF
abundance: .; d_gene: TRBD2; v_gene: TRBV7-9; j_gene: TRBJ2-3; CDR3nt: TGTGCCAGCAGCTTGTTACTAGCGGGAGCAGATACGCAGTATTTT; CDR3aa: CASSLLLAGADTQYF
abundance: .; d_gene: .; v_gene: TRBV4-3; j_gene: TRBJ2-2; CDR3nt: TGCGCCAGCAGCCCCGTGGGGGCGGGCACCGGGGAGCTGTTTTTT; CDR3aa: CASSPVGAGTGELFF
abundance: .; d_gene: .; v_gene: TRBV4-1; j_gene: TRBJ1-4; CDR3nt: TGCGCCAGCAGCCAAGCCACACTTAGGGATAATGAAAAACTGTTTTTT; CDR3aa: CASSQATLRDNEKLFF
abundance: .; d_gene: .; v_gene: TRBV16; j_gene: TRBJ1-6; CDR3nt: TGTGCCAGCAGCCAAACCTATAATTCACCCCTCCACTTT; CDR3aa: CASSQTYNSPLHF
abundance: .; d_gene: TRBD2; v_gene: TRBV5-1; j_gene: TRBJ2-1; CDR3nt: TGCGCCAGCAGCGGCCTAGCGGGAGGGCTATACAATGAGCAGTTCTTC; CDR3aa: CASSGLAGGLYNEQFF
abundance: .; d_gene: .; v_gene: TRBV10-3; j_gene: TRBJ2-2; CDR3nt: TGTGCCATCAGTGAGTCGGCTAGGAACACCGGGGAGCTGTTTTTT; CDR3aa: CAISESARNTGELFF
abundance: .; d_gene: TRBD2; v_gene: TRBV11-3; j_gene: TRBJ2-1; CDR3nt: TGTGCCAGCAGCTCAAGCGGGGCGGCCTTCAATGAGCAGTTCTTC; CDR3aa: CASSSSGAAFNEQFF
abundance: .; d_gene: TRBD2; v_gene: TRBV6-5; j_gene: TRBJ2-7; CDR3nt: TGTGCCAGCAGTCAAGGACTAGCGCCCTCCTACGAGCAGTACTTC; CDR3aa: CASSQGLAPSYEQYF
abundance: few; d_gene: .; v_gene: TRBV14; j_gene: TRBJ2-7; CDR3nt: TGTGCCAGCAGCCAAGATCAACTCGACGAGCAGTACTTC; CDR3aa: CASSQDQLDEQYF